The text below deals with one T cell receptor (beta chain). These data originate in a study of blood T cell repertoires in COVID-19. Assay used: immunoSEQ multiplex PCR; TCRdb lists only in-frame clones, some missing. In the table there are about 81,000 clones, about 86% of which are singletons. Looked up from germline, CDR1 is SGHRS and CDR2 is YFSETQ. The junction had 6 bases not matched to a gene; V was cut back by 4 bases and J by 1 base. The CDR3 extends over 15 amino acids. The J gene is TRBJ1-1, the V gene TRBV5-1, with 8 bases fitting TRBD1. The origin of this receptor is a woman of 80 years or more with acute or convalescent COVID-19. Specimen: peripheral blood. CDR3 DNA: TGCGCCAGCAGCAAGGACAGGGATTCGAACACTGAAGCTTTCTTT. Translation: CASSKDRDSNTEAFF.